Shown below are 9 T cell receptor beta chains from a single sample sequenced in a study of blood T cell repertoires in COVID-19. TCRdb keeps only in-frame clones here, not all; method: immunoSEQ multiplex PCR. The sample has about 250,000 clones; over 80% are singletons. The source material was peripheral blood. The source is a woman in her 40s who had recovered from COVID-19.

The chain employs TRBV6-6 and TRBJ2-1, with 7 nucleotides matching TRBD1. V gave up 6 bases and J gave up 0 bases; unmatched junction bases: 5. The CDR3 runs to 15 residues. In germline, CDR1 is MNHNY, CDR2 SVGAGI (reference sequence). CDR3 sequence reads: CASRPRDSSYNEQFF. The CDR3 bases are TGTGCCAGCAGGCCTAGGGACAGCTCCTACAATGAGCAGTTCTTC.

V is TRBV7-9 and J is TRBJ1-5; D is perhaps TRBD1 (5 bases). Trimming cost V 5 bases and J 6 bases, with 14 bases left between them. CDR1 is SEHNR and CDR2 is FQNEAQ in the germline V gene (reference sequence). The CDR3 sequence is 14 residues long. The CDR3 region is CASSAAWGGQPQHF. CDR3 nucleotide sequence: TGTGCCAGCAGCGCCGCATGGGGCGGTCAGCCCCAGCATTTT.

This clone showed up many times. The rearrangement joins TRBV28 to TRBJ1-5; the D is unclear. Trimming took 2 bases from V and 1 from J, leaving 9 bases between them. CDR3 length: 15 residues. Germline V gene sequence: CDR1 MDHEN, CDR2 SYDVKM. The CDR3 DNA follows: TGTGCCAGCAGTTTAGAGGTTGGGAGCAATCAGCCCCAGCATTTT. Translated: CASSLEVGSNQPQHF.

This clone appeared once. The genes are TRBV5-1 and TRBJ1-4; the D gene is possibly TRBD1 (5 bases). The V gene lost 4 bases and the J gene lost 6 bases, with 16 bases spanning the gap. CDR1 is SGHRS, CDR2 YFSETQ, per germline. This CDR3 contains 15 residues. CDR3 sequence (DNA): TGCGCCAGCAGCAACCGACCAGGGAGGGATGAAAAACTGTTTTTT. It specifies CASSNRPGRDEKLFF.

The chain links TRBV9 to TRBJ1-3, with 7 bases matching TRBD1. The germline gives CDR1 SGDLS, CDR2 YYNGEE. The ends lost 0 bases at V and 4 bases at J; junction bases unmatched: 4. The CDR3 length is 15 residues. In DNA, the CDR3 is TGTGCCAGCAGCGTAGGGTCCAGGGGGGGAAACACCATATATTTT. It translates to CASSVGSRGGNTIYF. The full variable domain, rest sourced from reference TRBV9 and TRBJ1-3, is DSGVTQTPKHLITATGQRVTLRCSPRSGDLSVYWYQQSLDQGLQFLIQYYNGEERAKGNILERFSAQQFPDLHSELNLSSLELGDSALYFCASSVGSRGGNTIYFGEGSWLTVV.

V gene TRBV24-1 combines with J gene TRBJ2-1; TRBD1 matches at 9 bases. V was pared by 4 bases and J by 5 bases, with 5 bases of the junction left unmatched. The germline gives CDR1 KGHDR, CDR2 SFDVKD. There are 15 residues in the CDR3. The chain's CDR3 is CATSDPRQGDNEQFF. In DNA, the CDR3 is TGTGCCACCAGTGACCCCAGACAGGGGGACAATGAGCAGTTCTTC.

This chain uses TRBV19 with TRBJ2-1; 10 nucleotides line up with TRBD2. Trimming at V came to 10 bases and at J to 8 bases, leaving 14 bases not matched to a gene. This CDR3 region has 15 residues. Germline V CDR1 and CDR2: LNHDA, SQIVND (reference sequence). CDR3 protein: CATAPLAGARDEQFF. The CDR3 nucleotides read TGTGCCACCGCGCCCCTAGCGGGGGCCCGGGATGAGCAGTTCTTC. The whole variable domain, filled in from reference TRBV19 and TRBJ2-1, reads DGGITQSPKYLFRKEGQNVTLSCEQNLNHDAMYWYRQDPGQGLRLIYYSQIVNDFQKGDIAEGYSVSREKKESFPLTVTSAQKNPTAFYLCATAPLAGARDEQFFGPGTRLTVL.

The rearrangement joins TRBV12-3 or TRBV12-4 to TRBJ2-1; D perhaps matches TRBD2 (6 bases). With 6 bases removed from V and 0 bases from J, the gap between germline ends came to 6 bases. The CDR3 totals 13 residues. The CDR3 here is CASRGGSYNEQFF. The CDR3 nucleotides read TGTGCCAGCAGGGGGGGCTCCTACAATGAGCAGTTCTTC.

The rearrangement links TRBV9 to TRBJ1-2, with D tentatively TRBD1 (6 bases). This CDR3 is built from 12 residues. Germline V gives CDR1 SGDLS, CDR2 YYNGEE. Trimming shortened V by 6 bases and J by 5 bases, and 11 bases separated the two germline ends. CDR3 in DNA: TGTGCCAGCATGAACAGGGCATATGGCTACACCTTC. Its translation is CASMNRAYGYTF.